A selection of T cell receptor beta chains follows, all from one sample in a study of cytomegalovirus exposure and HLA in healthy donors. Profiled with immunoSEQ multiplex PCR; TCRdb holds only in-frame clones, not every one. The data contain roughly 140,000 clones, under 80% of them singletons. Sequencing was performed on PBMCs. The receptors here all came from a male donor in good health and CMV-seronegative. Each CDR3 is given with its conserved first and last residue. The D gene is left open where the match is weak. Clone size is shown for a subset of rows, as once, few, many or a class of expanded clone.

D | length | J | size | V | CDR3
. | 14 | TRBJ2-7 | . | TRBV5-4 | CASSRQEVPYEQYF
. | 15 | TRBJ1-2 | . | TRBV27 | CASSLLGPGMEGYTF
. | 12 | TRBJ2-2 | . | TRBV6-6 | CASSYDSMRLFF
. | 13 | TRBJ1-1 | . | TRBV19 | CASSTGLNTEAFF
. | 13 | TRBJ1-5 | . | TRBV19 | CASSSYADQPQHF
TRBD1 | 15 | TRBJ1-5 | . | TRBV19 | CASSTSTGVWQPQHF
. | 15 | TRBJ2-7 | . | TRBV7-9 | CASSLAQGIRDEQYF
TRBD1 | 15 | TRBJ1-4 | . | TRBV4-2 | CASSQVDRVNEKLFF
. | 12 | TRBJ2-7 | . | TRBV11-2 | CASSFTNYEQYF
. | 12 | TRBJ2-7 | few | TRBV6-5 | CASSFGPSEQYF
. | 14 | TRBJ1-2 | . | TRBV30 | CAWSPGGHSYGYTF
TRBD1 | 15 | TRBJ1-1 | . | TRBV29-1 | CSVERGQGMNTEAFF
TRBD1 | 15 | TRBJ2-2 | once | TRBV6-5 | CASSRQGQNTGELFF
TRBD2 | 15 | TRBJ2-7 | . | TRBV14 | CASSPLGLESYEQYF
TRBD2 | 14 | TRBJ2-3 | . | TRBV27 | CASLRGGGSDTQYF
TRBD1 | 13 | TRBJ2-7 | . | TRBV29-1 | CSVEVGRGYEQYF
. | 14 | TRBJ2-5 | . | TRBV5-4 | CASSLEGVQETQYF
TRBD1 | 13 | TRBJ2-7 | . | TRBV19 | CASTATGGYEQYF
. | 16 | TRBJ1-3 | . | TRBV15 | CATSRDPPGSGNTIYF
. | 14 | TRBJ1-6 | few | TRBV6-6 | CASSYRGEDSPLHF
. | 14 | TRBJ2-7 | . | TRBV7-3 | CASSKQGSLVEQYF
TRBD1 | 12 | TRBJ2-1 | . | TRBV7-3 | CASSLNRGEQFF
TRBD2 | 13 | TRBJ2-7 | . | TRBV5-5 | CASSSGLAGEQYF
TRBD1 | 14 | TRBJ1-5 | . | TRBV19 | CASEGGQINQPQHF
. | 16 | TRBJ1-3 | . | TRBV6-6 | CASSYPTGGAGNTIYF
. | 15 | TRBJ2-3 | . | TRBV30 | CAWSRPRGGTDTQYF
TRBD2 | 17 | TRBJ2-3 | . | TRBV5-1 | CASSLFGRERDTDTQYF
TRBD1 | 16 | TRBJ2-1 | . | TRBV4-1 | CASSPTGIGFYNEQFF
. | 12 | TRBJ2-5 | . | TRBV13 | CASSLVPRTQYF
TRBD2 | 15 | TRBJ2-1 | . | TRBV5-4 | CASSPGLAGYNEQFF
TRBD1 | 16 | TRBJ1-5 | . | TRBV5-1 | CASSPGQGAGNQPQHF
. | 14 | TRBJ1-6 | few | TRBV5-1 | CASSLEGVGSPLHF
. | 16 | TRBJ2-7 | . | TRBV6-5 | CASSYSMPGTRYEQYF
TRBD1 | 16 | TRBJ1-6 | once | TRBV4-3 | CASSQDRFDRGSPLHF
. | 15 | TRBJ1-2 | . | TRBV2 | CASSAASVVNYGYTF
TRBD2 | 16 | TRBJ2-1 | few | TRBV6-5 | CASSLGGTSGRNEQFF
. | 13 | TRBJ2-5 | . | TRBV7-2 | CASSLARRETQYF
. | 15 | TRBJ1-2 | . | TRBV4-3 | CASSQGTNSNYGYTF
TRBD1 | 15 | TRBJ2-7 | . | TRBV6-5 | CASSSRDRGRYEQYF
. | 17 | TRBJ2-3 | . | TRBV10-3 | CATVKQGVGSNTDTQYF
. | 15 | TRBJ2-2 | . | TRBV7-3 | CASSLNQGITGELFF
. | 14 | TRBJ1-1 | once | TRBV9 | CASSVQGMNTEAFF
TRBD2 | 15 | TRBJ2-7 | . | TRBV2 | CASSEDRLAGEGQYF
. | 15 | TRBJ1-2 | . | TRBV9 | CASSALGARSYGYTF
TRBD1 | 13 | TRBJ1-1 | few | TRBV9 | CASSPDRVTEAFF